The rows below give T cell receptor beta chains drawn from one sample of a study of cytomegalovirus exposure and HLA in healthy donors. Using immunoSEQ multiplex PCR, the repertoire was profiled, and TCRdb retains in-frame clones only, with some absent. The sample yields about 170,000 clones, around 80% seen once. The sequenced sample was PBMCs. The receptors were sampled from a woman between 25 and 40 years old in good health and CMV-seropositive. Both conserved end residues are part of each CDR3. A row's size may be missing; if present it is once, few, many or a size class.

abundance	v_gene	j_gene	CDR3aa
NA	TRBV18	TRBJ1-1	CASSPSGQGGTEAFF
NA	TRBV9	TRBJ2-2	CASSTGTSGAGELFF
NA	TRBV5-1	TRBJ2-2	CASSPLAGGLNTGELFF
NA	TRBV6-5	TRBJ1-1	CACGGRGGTEAFF
NA	TRBV7-6	TRBJ2-7	CASSSQLGSSYEQYF
NA	TRBV4-3	TRBJ2-7	CASSLDSETYEQYF
NA	TRBV28	TRBJ2-7	CASSSGVGTRIYEQYF
NA	TRBV29-1	TRBJ2-7	CSVASYRGQAYEQYF
NA	TRBV25-1	TRBJ2-1	CASSEWIDSREQFF
NA	TRBV7-2	TRBJ1-2	CASSRGQGLPGYTF
NA	TRBV28	TRBJ1-5	CASGSNQPQHF
NA	TRBV7-7	TRBJ2-2	CASSRGNPGELFF
once	TRBV7-9	TRBJ1-2	CASAALPGGEGYTF
NA	TRBV5-5	TRBJ1-1	CASSFYGQGGTEAFF
NA	TRBV11-2	TRBJ2-7	CASSFVTRSEQYF
NA	TRBV6-1	TRBJ1-5	CASTAQGLPQHF
NA	TRBV9	TRBJ2-5	CASSERGTGLQETQYF
NA	TRBV30	TRBJ2-5	CAWSSSLETQYF
few	TRBV7-9	TRBJ2-2	CASSPVLNTGELFF
NA	TRBV28	TRBJ1-3	CASILGGSGNTIYF
NA	TRBV28	TRBJ1-2	CASRAAGGGDYGYTF
NA	TRBV4-3	TRBJ2-7	CASSETVSYEQYF
NA	TRBV28	TRBJ2-2	CASSLTSENTGELFF
NA	TRBV5-1	TRBJ2-1	CASASGGGYNEQFF
NA	TRBV4-3	TRBJ2-5	CASSQDFRNQETQYF
NA	TRBV7-2	TRBJ1-2	CASSLAPNGGLYGYTF
NA	TRBV7-2	TRBJ2-4	CASSSRGYRNIQYF
NA	TRBV19	TRBJ2-5	CASSRTSLQETQYF
NA	TRBV6-5	TRBJ1-1	CASSFSGQGAFF
once	TRBV29-1	TRBJ1-5	CSVSGGGNQPQHF
NA	TRBV2	TRBJ2-3	CASSGTPVRADTQYF
once	TRBV5-1	TRBJ1-1	CASFLGGSGAGNTEAFF
NA	TRBV28	TRBJ2-7	CASSSPTGGSYEQYF
NA	TRBV6-1	TRBJ2-5	CASSEVAGVWETQYF